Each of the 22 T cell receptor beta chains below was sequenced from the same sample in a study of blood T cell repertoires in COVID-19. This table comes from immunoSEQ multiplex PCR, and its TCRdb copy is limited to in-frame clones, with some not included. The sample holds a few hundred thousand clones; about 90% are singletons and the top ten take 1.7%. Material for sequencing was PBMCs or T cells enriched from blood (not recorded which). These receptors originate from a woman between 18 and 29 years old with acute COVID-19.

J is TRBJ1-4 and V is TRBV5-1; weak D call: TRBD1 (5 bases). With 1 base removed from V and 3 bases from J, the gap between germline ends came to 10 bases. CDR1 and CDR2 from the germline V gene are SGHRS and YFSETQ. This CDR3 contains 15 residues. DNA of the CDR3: TGCGCCAGCAGCTTGACGACAGTGTCTAATGAAAAACTGTTTTTT. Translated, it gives CASSLTTVSNEKLFF.

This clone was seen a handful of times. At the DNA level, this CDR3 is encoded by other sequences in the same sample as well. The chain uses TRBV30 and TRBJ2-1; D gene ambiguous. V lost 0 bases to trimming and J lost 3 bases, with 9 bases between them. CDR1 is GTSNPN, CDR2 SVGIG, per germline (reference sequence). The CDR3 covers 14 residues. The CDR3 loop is CAWSVGGLYNEQFF. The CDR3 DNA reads TGTGCCTGGAGTGTCGGCGGTCTCTACAATGAGCAGTTCTTC.

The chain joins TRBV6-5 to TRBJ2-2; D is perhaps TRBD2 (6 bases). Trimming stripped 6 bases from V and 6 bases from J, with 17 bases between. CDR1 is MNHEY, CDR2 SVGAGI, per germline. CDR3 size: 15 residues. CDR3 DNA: TGTGCCAGCAGATCCCTGGGACTCTTCTCCGGGGAGCTGTTTTTT. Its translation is CASRSLGLFSGELFF.

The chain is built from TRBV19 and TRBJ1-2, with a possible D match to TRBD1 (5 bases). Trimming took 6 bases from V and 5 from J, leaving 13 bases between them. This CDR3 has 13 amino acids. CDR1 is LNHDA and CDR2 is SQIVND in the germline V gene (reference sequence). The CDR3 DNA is TGTGCCAGTAGATCAGACAGTCTATATGGCTACACCTTC. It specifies CASRSDSLYGYTF.

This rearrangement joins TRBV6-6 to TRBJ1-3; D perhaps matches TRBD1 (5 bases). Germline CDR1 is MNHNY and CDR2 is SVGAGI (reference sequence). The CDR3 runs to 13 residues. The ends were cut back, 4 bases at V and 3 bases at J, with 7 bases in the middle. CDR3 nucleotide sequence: TGTGCCAGCAGTTCGGGACTTGGAAACACCATATATTTT. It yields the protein CASSSGLGNTIYF.

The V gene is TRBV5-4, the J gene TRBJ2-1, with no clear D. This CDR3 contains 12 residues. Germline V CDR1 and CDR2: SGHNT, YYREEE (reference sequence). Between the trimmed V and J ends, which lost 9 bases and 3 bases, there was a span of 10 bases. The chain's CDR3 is CATSGFYNEQFF. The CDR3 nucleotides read TGTGCCACGTCAGGTTTCTACAATGAGCAGTTCTTC.

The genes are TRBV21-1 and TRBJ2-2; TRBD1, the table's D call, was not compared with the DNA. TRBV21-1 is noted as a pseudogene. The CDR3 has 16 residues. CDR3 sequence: CASSIQTGPNTGELFF. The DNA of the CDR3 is TGTGCCAGCAGCATCCAGACAGGTCCGAACACCGGGGAGCTGTTTTTT.

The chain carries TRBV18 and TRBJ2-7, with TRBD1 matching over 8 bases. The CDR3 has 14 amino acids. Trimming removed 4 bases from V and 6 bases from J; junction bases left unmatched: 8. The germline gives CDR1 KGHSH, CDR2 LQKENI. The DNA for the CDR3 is TGTGCCAGCTCACAAAGGACAGGGTCGGGCGAGCAGTACTTC. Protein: CASSQRTGSGEQYF.

The CDR3 nucleotides are TGTGCCAGTAGTCTCCGAAGGACCCCGGGGAATCAGCCCCAGCATTTT. Translation: CASSLRRTPGNQPQHF. V gene TRBV19 combines with J gene TRBJ1-5; no firm D call. The germline V gene has CDR1 LNHDA and CDR2 SQIVND (reference sequence). V was shortened by 5 bases and J by 4 bases, with 18 bases between the two germline ends. There are 16 residues in the CDR3.

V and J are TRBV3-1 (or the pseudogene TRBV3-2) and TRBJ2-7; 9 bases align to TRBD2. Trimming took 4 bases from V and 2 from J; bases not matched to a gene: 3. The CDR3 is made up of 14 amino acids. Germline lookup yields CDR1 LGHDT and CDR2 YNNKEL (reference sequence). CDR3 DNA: TGTGCCAGCAGCCGCGGGACTAGCCCCTACGAGCAGTACTTC. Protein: CASSRGTSPYEQYF.

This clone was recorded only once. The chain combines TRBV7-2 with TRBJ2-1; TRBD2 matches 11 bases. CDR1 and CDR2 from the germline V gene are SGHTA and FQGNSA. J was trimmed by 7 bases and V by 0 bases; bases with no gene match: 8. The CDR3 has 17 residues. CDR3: CASSLATSGSSRNEQFF. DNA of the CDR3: TGTGCCAGCAGCTTAGCCACTAGCGGGAGCTCGAGAAATGAGCAGTTCTTC. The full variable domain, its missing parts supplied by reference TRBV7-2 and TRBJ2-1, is GAGVSQSPSNKVTEKGKDVELRCDPISGHTALYWYRQSLGQGLEFLIYFQGNSAPDKSGLPSDRFSAERTGGSVSTLTIQRTQQEDSAVYLCASSLATSGSSRNEQFFGPGTRLTVL.

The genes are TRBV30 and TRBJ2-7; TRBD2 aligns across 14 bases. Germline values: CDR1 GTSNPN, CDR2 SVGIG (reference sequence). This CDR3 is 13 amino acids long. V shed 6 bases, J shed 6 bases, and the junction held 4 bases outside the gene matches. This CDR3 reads CACRGLAGVEQYF. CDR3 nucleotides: TGTGCCTGCCGGGGACTAGCGGGAGTCGAGCAGTACTTC.

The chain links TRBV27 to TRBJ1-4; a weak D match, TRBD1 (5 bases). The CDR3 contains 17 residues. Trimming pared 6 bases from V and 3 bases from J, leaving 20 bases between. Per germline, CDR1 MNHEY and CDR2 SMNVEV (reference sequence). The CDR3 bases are TGTGCCAGCAGGCGTTATTTTACAGCGGGGGCTAATGAAAAACTGTTTTTT. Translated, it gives CASRRYFTAGANEKLFF.

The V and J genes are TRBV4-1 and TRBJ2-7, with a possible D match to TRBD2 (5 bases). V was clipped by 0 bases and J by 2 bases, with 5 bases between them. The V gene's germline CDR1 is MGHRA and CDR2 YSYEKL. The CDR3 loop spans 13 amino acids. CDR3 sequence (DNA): TGCGCCAGCAGCCAAGAGAGGGCCTACGAGCAGTACTTC. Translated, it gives CASSQERAYEQYF.

CDR3 coding DNA: TGTGCCAGCAGGACCCAAGGGGGGGCGTGGGAAAAACTGTTTTTT. Encoded protein: CASRTQGGAWEKLFF. The chain uses TRBV28 and TRBJ1-4, with D possibly TRBD1 on 6 matching bases. The CDR3 has 15 amino acids. CDR1 is MDHEN, CDR2 SYDVKM, per germline. V lost 6 bases to trimming and J lost 8 bases, with 19 bases between them.

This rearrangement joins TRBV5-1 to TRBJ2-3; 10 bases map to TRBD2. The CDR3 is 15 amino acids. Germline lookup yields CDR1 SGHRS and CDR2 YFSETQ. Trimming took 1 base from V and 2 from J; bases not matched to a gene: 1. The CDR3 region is CASSLTSGATDTQYF. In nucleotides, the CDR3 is TGCGCCAGCAGCTTGACTAGCGGGGCCACAGATACGCAGTATTTT.

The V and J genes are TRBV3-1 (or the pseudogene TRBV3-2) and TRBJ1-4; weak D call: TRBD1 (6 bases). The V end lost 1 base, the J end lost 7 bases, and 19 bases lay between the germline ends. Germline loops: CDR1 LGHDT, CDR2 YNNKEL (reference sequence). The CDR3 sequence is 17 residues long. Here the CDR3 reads CASSQGDTGTWTEKLFF. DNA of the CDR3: TGTGCCAGCAGCCAAGGGGATACAGGGACCTGGACTGAAAAACTGTTTTTT.

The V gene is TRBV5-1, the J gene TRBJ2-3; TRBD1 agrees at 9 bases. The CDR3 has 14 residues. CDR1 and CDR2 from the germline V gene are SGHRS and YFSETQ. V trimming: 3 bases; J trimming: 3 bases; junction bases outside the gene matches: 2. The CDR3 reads CASSSGQGTDTQYF. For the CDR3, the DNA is TGCGCCAGCAGCTCGGGACAGGGAACAGATACGCAGTATTTT.

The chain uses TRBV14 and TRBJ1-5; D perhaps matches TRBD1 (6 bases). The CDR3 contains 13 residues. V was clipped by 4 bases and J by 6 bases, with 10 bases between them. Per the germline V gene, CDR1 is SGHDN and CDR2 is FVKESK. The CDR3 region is CASSRGGAQPQHF. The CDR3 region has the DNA TGTGCCAGCAGCCGAGGGGGGGCTCAGCCCCAGCATTTT.

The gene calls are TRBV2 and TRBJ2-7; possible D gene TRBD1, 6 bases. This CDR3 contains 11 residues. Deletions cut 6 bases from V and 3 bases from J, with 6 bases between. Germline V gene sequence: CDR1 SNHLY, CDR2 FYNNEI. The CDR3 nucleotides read TGTGCCAGCAGGGGACACTACGAGCAGTACTTC. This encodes CASRGHYEQYF.

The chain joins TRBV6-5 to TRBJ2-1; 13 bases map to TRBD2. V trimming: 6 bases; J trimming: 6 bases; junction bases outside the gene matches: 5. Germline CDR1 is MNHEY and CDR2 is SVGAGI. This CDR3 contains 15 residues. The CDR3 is CASRRTSGRVNEQFF. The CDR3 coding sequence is TGTGCCAGCAGGCGGACTAGCGGGAGAGTCAATGAGCAGTTCTTC.

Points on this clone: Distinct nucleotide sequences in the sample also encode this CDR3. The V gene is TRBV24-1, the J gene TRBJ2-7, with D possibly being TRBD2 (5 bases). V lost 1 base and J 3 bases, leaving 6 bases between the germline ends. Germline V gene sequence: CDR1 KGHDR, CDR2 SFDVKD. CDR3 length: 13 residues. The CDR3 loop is CATSDFEGYEQYF. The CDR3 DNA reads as TGTGCCACCAGTGATTTCGAGGGCTACGAGCAGTACTTC.